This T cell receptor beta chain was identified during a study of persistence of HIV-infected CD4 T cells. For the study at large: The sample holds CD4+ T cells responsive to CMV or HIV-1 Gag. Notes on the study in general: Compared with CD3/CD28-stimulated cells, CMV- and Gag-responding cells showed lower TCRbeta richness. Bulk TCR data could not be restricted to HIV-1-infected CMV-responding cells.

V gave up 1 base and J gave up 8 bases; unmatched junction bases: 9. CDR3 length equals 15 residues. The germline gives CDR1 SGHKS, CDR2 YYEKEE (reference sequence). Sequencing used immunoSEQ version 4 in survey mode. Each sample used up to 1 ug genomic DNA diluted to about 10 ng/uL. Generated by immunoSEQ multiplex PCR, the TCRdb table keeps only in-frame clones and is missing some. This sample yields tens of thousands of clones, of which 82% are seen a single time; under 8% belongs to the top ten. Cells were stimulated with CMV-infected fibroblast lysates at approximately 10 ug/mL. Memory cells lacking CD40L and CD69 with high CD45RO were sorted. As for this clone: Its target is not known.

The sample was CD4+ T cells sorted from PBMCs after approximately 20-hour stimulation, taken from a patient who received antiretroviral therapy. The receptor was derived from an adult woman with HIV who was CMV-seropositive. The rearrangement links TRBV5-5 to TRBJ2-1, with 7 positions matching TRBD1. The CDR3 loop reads CASSLPPGGRDEQFF. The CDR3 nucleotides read TGTGCCAGCAGCTTGCCGCCAGGGGGTAGAGATGAGCAGTTCTTC.